One and the same sample provided the 25 T cell receptor beta chains below, sequenced in a study of response to subunit inactivated influenza vaccine. TCRdb itself ran the RT-PCR reads through MiXCR, one entry per CDR3 protein. The sample carries 550,000 to 800,000 distinct CDR3 sequences, 15% to 19% recorded once. Sequencing was performed on PBMCs from blood, taken 12 days after vaccination. Receptors originate from a man in his fifties who received an inactivated influenza vaccine.

This clonotype was recorded many times. This sequence joins TRBV5-1 and TRBJ1-1; 7 bases are a match to TRBD1. J was trimmed by 1 base and V by 8 bases; bases with no gene match: 5. Germline CDR1 SGHRS, CDR2 YFSETQ. This CDR3 has 13 residues. The CDR3 nucleotides are TGCGCCAGTATGGGACAGCCGAACACTGAAGCTTTCTTT. As protein: CASMGQPNTEAFF.

The chain carries TRBV6-1 and TRBJ2-3; 8 nucleotides align to TRBD2. V shed 7 bases and J 4 bases; nucleotides not matched to a gene: 7. Germline V gives CDR1 MNHNS, CDR2 SASEGT. CDR3 length equals 14 residues. The CDR3 loop is CASTTPGGADTQYF. CDR3 sequence (DNA): TGTGCCAGCACTACCCCCGGGGGGGCAGATACGCAGTATTTT.

This clonotype was seen more than once but under ten times. The J gene is TRBJ1-2, the V gene TRBV29-1; D not resolved. The CDR3 sequence is 12 residues long. CDR1 is SQVTM and CDR2 is ANQGSEA in the germline V gene. V shed 4 bases and J shed 3 bases, with 9 bases lying between them. Here the CDR3 DNA reads TGCAGCGTTGTCACGGGTGACTATGGCTACACCTTC. Translation gives CSVVTGDYGYTF.

A word on this clonotype: One junction end does not reproduce the germline sequence, and a read error may be involved. The chain couples TRBV20-1 to TRBJ2-7; TRBD1 aligns across 7 bases. The CDR3 is 16 residues long. The germline gives CDR1 DFQATT, CDR2 SNEGSKA (reference sequence). CDR3 DNA sequence: TGCTGTGCTAGAGATTCGGGGACAGTCATAAACTACGAGCAGTACTTC. It encodes CCARDSGTVINYEQYF.

Only a few counts were recorded for this clonotype. The rearrangement uses TRBV12-3 or TRBV12-4 and TRBJ2-2; a weak D match, TRBD2 (5 bases). Trimming shortened V by 3 bases and J by 7 bases, and 12 bases separated the two germline ends. The CDR3 contains 14 residues. CDR3 sequence: CASSLSHRGGELFF. In DNA, the CDR3 is TGTGCCAGCAGTTTGTCCCACCGGGGCGGGGAGCTGTTTTTT.

The rearrangement joins TRBV25-1 to TRBJ2-7; D is unresolved. Germline loops: CDR1 MGHDK, CDR2 SYGVNS. The CDR3 covers 12 residues. Deletions cut 1 base from V and 7 bases from J, with 8 bases between. CDR3 in DNA: TGTGCCAGCAGTGAATGGGGATCTGAGCAGTACTTC. This gives the protein CASSEWGSEQYF.

Regarding this clonotype: The junction departs from the called germline gene at one end, perhaps through a read error. The chain couples TRBV6-2 or TRBV6-3 to TRBJ2-1; 13 nucleotides agree with TRBD2. The germline CDR1 and CDR2 sequences are MNHEY and SVGEGT. The CDR3 covers 12 residues. The CDR3, as DNA: TGTGCCAGCAGCACTATCGGGACTAGCGGGATGTTC. This gives the protein CASSTIGTSGMF.

Only a few counts were recorded for this clonotype. This rearrangement joins TRBV18 to TRBJ2-6; 9 bases fit TRBD1. Germline assignment: CDR1 KGHSH and CDR2 LQKENI. V trimming: 5 bases; J trimming: 1 base; junction bases outside the gene matches: 3. The CDR3 has 16 amino acids. The CDR3: CASSFGTGSGANVLTF. The CDR3 DNA follows: TGTGCCAGCTCATTCGGGACAGGGTCTGGGGCCAACGTCCTGACTTTC.

This clonotype has just a few counts. CDR3 nucleotides: TGTGCCACCAGCAGAGGGGGGGCACCCACAGATACGCAGTATTTT. Amino acids: CATSRGGAPTDTQYF. The chain has TRBV15 and TRBJ2-3, with D perhaps being TRBD1 or TRBD2 (6 bases each). Trimming removed 1 base at V and 2 bases at J, with 10 bases between. Germline V lookup: CDR1 LNHNV, CDR2 YYDKDF (reference sequence). The CDR3 has 15 residues.

The rearrangement uses TRBV12-3 or TRBV12-4 and TRBJ1-1; D not certain. Trimming took off 5 bases at V and 0 bases at J, with 10 bases between the two ends. The CDR3 is 14 residues long. Here the CDR3 reads CASSTPTVNTEAFF. The DNA for the CDR3 is TGTGCCAGCAGTACTCCGACGGTGAACACTGAAGCTTTCTTT.

The chain employs TRBV20-1 and TRBJ2-3; D could derive from TRBD1 or TRBD2 (5 bases each). Germline CDR1 and CDR2: DFQATT and SNEGSKA (reference sequence). CDR3 size: 15 residues. Trimming removed 1 base from V and 0 bases from J, with 11 bases in between. The chain's CDR3 is CSARVPGRSTDTQYF. For the CDR3, the DNA is TGCAGTGCTAGAGTACCGGGACGGAGCACAGATACGCAGTATTTT.

J is TRBJ2-3 and V is TRBV27, with D possibly TRBD2 on 7 matching bases. V was clipped by 2 bases and J by 2 bases, with 11 bases between them. Germline V CDR1 and CDR2: MNHEY, SMNVEV (reference sequence). This CDR3 is 15 amino acids long. Here the CDR3 reads CASSLRGGNTDTQYF. CDR3 DNA: TGTGCCAGCAGTTTAAGGGGGGGCAACACAGATACGCAGTATTTT.

The rearrangement joins TRBV12-3 or TRBV12-4 to TRBJ2-1; 8 bases map to TRBD2. The CDR3 is 14 amino acids. The V segment lost 7 bases and the J segment 0 bases; nucleotides outside the gene matches: 2. The CDR3 spells CASNGGASYNEQFF. The CDR3 DNA reads as TGTGCCAGCAACGGGGGGGCCTCCTACAATGAGCAGTTCTTC.

This clonotype was picked up many times. The chain has TRBV5-1 and TRBJ2-3; TRBD1 aligns across 8 bases. The CDR3 is 13 amino acids. V trimming: 4 bases; J trimming: 6 bases; junction bases outside the gene matches: 4. In germline, CDR1 is SGHRS, CDR2 YFSETQ. The CDR3 DNA sequence: TGCGCCAGCAGCAGACGGACAGGGGATACGCAGTATTTT. It encodes CASSRRTGDTQYF.

The chain links TRBV18 to TRBJ2-7; possibly TRBD1 for D (6 bases). The V gene's germline CDR1 is KGHSH and CDR2 LQKENI. V lost 3 bases, J lost 2 bases, and 14 bases lay in between. This CDR3 region has 15 residues. As DNA, the CDR3 is TGTGCCAGCTCACCCTGGCCACAGGGAACCTACGAGCAGTACTTC. The encoded protein is CASSPWPQGTYEQYF.

This clonotype was picked up one time. This chain links TRBV6-2 or TRBV6-3 with TRBJ2-1, with 9 bases aligning to TRBD2. J gave up 10 bases and V 2 bases, and 6 bases lay outside the gene matches. The CDR3 sequence is 14 residues long. CDR1 and CDR2 from the germline V gene are MNHEY and SVGEGT. CDR3 amino acids: CASSYVRGRGEQFF. In DNA form, the CDR3 reads TGTGCCAGCAGTTACGTTCGCGGGAGGGGGGAGCAGTTCTTC.

This clonotype was recorded at least ten times. The rearrangement links TRBV29-1 to TRBJ1-1, with D possibly matching TRBD1 (5 bases). The CDR3 covers 14 residues. The germline V gene has CDR1 SQVTM and CDR2 ANQGSEA. V lost 8 bases and J lost 1, with 17 bases in between. The CDR3 here is CSPTRGTQNTEAFF. Here the CDR3 DNA reads TGCAGCCCCACGCGTGGGACCCAGAACACTGAAGCTTTCTTT.

The chain employs TRBV2 and TRBJ1-5; maybe TRBD1 (5 bases). This CDR3 region has 14 residues. CDR1 and CDR2 (germline): SNHLY, FYNNEI. Trimming removed 5 bases from V and 4 bases from J, with 12 bases in between. CDR3 protein: CASSTEGTNQPQHF. The DNA of the CDR3 is TGTGCCAGCAGTACTGAGGGGACTAATCAGCCCCAGCATTTT.

This clonotype was observed a handful of times. The chain couples TRBV5-6 to TRBJ2-7; D gene ambiguous. CDR3 length equals 14 residues. In germline, CDR1 is SGHDT, CDR2 YYEEEE. V was clipped by 1 base and J by 2 bases, with 10 bases between them. The CDR3 is CASSLRNTPYEQYF. DNA for the CDR3: TGTGCCAGCAGCTTGAGGAACACCCCCTACGAGCAGTACTTC. The full variable domain, with the rest looked up from reference TRBV5-6 and TRBJ2-7, is DAGVTQSPTHLIKTRGQQVTLRCSPKSGHDTVSWYQQALGQGPQFIFQYYEEEERQRGNFPDRFSGHQFPNYSSELNVNALLLGDSALYLCASSLRNTPYEQYFGPGTRLTVT.

This chain uses TRBV12-3 or TRBV12-4 with TRBJ2-5; D uncertain. The V and J ends lost 3 bases and 5 bases respectively, with 16 bases between them. This CDR3 spans 15 amino acids. The CDR3 reads CASSFSLGPGETQYF. The CDR3 bases are TGTGCCAGCAGTTTTAGTTTAGGCCCCGGTGAGACCCAGTACTTC.

The gene calls are TRBV20-1 and TRBJ2-7, with TRBD1 as a possible D gene (5 bases). Germline assignment: CDR1 DFQATT and CDR2 SNEGSKA (reference sequence). This CDR3 contains 14 residues. The V end lost 0 bases, the J end lost 5 bases, and 14 bases lay between the germline ends. The CDR3 nucleotides read TGCAGTGCTAGAGATTACGACAGTTGGAACGAGCAGTACTTC. Protein product: CSARDYDSWNEQYF.

The chain combines TRBV28 with TRBJ2-3; weak D call: TRBD1 (5 bases). Germline V gene data show CDR1 as MDHEN and CDR2 as SYDVKM. The CDR3 spans 14 residues. With 2 bases removed from V and 4 bases from J, the gap between germline ends came to 10 bases. The CDR3, as DNA: TGTGCCAGCAGTTTAGCAGGGTTCCCAGATACGCAGTATTTT. This gives the protein CASSLAGFPDTQYF.

The chain combines TRBV6-1 with TRBJ1-1, with TRBD1 matching 9 bases. Trimming removed 7 bases from V and 5 bases from J; junction bases left unmatched: 8. Germline lookup yields CDR1 MNHNS and CDR2 SASEGT. CDR3 length: 14 residues. The CDR3 region is CASTWDRVGTEAFF. The CDR3 bases are TGTGCCAGCACCTGGGACAGGGTGGGGACTGAAGCTTTCTTT.

CDR3 region: CASSRPREGNIQYF. In DNA, the CDR3 is TGTGCCAGCAGCCGCCCCAGGGAGGGAAACATTCAGTACTTC. V and J are TRBV11-2 and TRBJ2-4, with 7 bases matching TRBD2. V shed 5 bases and J 6 bases; nucleotides not matched to a gene: 7. Germline CDR1 and CDR2: SGHAT and FQNNGV. This CDR3 contains 14 residues.

The sample holds many counts of this clonotype. The J gene is TRBJ2-2, the V gene TRBV10-3, with D maybe TRBD1 (6 bases). There are 14 residues in the CDR3. The germline V gene encodes CDR1 ENHRY and CDR2 SYGVKD. Trimming removed 6 bases from V and 0 bases from J, with 8 bases in between. The CDR3: CAIRDRSNTGELFF. In nucleotides, the CDR3 is TGTGCCATCAGGGACAGATCGAACACCGGGGAGCTGTTTTTT.